The clone carrying this T cell receptor (beta chain) showed up just a few times. The CDR3 is 16 residues long. Germline loops: CDR1 LGHNA, CDR2 YNFKEQ. V lost 0 bases, J lost 9 bases, and 5 bases stayed unmatched. The data were obtained in a study of regulatory T cells in long-lasting Graves disease. Study-wide context: Graves' patients diagnosed newly had used antithyroid drugs under 3 months.

Researchers made TCR beta libraries by using iRepertoire HTBI primers and running Arm-PCR on CDR3 regions. TCRdb analysed the multiplex PCR reads with MiXCR anew, one entry per CDR3 protein. The sample records about 380,000 distinct CDR3 sequences, around 15% being singletons. Time point specified: newly diagnosed GD, antithyroid drugs for less than 3 months. Isolated PBMC RNA provided the starting material for the TCR library. This clonotype originated in a female donor with Graves disease. Source: peripheral blood mononuclear cells (PBMCs), taken at new diagnosis, from a patient treated with antithyroid drugs. The chain has TRBV4-2 and TRBJ1-6; 10 bases match TRBD1. The CDR3 region is CASSQDWGQGPSPLHF. CDR3 coding DNA: TGTGCCAGCAGCCAAGATTGGGGACAGGGGCCTTCACCCCTCCACTTT.